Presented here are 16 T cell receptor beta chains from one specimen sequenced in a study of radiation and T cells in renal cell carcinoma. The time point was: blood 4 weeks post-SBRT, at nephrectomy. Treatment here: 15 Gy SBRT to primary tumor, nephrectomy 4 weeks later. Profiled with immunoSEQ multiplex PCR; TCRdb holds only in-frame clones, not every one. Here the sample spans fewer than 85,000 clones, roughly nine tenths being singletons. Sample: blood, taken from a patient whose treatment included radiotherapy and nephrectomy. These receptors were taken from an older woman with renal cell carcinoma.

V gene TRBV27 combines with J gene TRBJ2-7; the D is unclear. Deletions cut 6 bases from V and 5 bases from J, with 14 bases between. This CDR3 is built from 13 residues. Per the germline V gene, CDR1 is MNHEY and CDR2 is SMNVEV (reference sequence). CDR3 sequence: CASSQHGPHEQYF. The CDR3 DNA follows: TGTGCCAGCAGCCAACACGGGCCCCACGAGCAGTACTTC.

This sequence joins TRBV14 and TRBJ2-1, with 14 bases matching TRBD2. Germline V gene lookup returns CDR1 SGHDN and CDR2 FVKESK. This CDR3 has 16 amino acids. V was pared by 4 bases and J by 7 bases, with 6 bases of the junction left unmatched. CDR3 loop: CASSRGLAGGWNEQFF. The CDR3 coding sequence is TGTGCCAGCAGCCGCGGACTAGCGGGGGGTTGGAATGAGCAGTTCTTC.

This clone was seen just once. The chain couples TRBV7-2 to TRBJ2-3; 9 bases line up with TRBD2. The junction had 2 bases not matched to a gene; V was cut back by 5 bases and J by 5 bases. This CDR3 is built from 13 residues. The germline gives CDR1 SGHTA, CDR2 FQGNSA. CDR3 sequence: CASSRGGGDTQYF. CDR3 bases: TGTGCCAGCAGCCGCGGGGGGGGAGATACGCAGTATTTT.

DNA of the CDR3: TGTGCAAGTCGCTTACCTGACGGGGACATGAACACTGAAGCTTTCTTT. Its protein product is CASRLPDGDMNTEAFF. The chain employs TRBV12-2 and TRBJ1-1; the listed D gene, TRBD1, was not tested against the DNA. TRBV12-2 counts as a pseudogene. CDR3 length equals 16 residues.

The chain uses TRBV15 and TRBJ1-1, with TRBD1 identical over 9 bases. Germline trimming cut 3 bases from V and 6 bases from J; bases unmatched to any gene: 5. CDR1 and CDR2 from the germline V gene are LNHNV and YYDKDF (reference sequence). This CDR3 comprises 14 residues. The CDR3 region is CATSSGTGRPEAFF. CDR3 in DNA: TGTGCCACCAGCAGCGGGACAGGGAGACCTGAAGCTTTCTTT.

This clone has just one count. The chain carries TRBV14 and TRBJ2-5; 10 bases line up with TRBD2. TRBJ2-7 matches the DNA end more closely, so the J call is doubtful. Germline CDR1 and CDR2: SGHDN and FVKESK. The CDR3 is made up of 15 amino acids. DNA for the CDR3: TGTGCCAGCAGCCCGTTGAGCGGGGGGGGATACGAGCAGTACTTC. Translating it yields CASSPLSGGGYEQYF.

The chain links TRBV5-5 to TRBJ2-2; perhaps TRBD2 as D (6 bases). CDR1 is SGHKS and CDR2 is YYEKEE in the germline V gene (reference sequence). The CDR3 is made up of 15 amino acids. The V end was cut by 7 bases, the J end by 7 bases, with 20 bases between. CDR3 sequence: CASVDGRGLNGELFF. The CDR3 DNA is TGTGCCAGCGTCGATGGGCGGGGACTGAACGGGGAGCTGTTTTTT.

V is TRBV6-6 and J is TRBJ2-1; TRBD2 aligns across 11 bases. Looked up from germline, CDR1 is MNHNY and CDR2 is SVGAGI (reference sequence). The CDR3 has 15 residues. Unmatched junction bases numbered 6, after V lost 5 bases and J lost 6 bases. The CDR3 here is CASSILAGAINEQFF. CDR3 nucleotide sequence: TGTGCCAGCAGTATACTAGCGGGGGCGATCAATGAGCAGTTCTTC.

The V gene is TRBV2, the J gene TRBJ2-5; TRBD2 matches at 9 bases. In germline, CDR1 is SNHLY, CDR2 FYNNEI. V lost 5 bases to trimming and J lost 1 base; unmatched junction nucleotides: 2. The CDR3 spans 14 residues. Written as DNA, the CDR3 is TGTGCCAGCAGTCAGGGACTAGCCCAAGAGACCCAGTACTTC. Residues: CASSQGLAQETQYF.

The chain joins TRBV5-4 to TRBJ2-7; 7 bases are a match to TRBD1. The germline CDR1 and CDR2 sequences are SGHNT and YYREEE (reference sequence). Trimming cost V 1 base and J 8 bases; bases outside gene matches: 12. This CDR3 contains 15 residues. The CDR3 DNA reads TGTGCCAGCAGCTTGTCTGGCAGGGGGTCGGTGCAGCAGTACTTC. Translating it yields CASSLSGRGSVQQYF. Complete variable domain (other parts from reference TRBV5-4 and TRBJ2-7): ETGVTQSPTHLIKTRGQQVTLRCSSQSGHNTVSWYQQALGQGPQFIFQYYREEENGRGNFPPRFSGLQFPNYSSELNVNALELDDSALYLCASSLSGRGSVQQYFGPGTRLTVT.

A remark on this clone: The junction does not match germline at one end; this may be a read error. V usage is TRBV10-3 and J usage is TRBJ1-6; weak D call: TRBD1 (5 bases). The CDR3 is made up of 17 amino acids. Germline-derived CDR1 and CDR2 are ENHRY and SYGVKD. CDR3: CASSEALGGNYNSPLHF. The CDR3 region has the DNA TGTGCCAGCAGTGAAGCGCTTGGGGGGAATTATAATTCACCCCTCCACTTT.

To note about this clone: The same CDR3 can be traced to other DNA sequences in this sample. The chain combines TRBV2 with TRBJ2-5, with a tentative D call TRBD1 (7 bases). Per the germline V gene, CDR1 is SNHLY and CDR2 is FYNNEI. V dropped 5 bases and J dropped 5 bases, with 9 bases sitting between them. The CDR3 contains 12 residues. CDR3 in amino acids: CASSSGGETQYF. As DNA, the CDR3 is TGTGCCAGCAGTTCAGGGGGGGAGACCCAGTACTTC.

CDR3 residues: CASSLTRGDQPQHF. Written as DNA, the CDR3 is TGTGCCAGCAGCCTGACCAGGGGGGATCAGCCCCAGCATTTT. The rearrangement uses TRBV7-6 and TRBJ1-5, with 7 bases lining up with TRBD1. The V segment lost 5 bases and the J segment 5 bases; nucleotides outside the gene matches: 6. There are 14 residues in the CDR3. CDR1 is SGHVS and CDR2 is FNYEAQ in the germline V gene.

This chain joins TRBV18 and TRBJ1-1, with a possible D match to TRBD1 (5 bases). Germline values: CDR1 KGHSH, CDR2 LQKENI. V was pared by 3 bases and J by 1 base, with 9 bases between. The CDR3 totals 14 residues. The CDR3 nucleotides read TGTGCCAGCTCACCGGGGGGGAGGAACACTGAAGCTTTCTTT. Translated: CASSPGGRNTEAFF.

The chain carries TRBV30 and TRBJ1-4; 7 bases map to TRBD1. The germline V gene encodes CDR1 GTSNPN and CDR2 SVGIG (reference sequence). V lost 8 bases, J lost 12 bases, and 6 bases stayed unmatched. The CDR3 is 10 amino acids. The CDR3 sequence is CALGGAQLFF. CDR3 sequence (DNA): TGTGCCCTAGGGGGCGCGCAACTGTTTTTT. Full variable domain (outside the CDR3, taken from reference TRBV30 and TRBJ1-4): SQTIHQWPATLVQPVGSPLSLECTVEGTSNPNLYWYRQAAGRGLQLLFYSVGIGQISSEVPQNLSASRPQDRQFILSSKKLLLSDSGFYLCALGGAQLFFGSGTQLSVL.

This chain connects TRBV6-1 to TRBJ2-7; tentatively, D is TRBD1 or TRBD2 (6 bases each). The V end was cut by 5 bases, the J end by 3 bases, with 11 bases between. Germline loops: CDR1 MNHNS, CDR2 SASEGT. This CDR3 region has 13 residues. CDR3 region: CASSKGGSYEQYF. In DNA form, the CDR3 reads TGTGCCAGCAGTAAAGGGGGGAGCTACGAGCAGTACTTC.